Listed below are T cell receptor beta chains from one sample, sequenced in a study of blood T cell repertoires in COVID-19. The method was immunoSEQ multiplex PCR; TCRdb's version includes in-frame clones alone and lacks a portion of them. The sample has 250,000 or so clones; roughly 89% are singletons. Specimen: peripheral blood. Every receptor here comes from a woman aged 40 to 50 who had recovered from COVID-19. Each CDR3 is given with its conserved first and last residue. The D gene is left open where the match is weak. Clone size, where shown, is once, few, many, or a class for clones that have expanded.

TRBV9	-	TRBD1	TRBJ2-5	TGTGCCAGCAGCGCTCGAGGGGGCGGAGAGACCCAGTACTTC	CASSARGGGETQYF
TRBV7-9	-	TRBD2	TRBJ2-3	TGTGCCAGCAGCTTATCGGCTAGCGGGAGGGCCACAGATACGCAGTATTTT	CASSLSASGRATDTQYF
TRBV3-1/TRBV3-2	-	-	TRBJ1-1	TGTGCCAGCAGCCCCACAGGGAGCACTGAAGCTTTCTTT	CASSPTGSTEAFF
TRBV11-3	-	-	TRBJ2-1	TGTGCCAGCAGCCGCCATCGGACAGCCAACGGTGAGCAGTTCTTC	CASSRHRTANGEQFF
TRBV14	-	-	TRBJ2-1	TGTGCCAGCAGCCTCCTTCAGGTCTCCTACAATGAGCAGTTCTTC	CASSLLQVSYNEQFF
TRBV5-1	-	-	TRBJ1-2	TGCGCCAGCAGCTTCGGACAGCATGGCTACACCTTC	CASSFGQHGYTF
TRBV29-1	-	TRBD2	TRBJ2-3	TGCAGCGCCGAAACCCGACTAGCGGAAAGCACAGATACGCAGTATTTT	CSAETRLAESTDTQYF
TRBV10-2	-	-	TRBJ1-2	TGCGCCAGCAGTGAGTCTGCCCAGGGCTATGGCTACACCTTC	CASSESAQGYGYTF
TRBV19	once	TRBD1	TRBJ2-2	TGTGCCGGAGGGACAGGCGGGACCGGGGAGCTGTTTTTT	CAGGTGGTGELFF
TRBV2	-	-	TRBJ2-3	TGTGCCAGCAGTGAAAGAGCAGACTACTCCCTTAGGGCAGATACGCAGTATTTT	CASSERADYSLRADTQYF
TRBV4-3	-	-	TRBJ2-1	TGCGCCAGCAGCCCCTTAGTAGCCAATGAGCAGTTCTTC	CASSPLVANEQFF
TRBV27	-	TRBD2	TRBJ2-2	TGTGCCAGCAGTTTCTCGGGACTAGCGCTAACCGGGGAGCTGTTTTTT	CASSFSGLALTGELFF
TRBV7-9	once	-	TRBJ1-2	TGTGCCAGCAGCTCAGCTACTCCCCCTTATGGCTACACCTTC	CASSSATPPYGYTF
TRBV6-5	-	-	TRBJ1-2	TGTGCCAGCAGTACAACAGGGAGTGGCTACACCTTC	CASSTTGSGYTF
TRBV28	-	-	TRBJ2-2	TGTGCCAGCAGGGGGGCCTGGGGGCCGAACACCGGGGAGCTGTTTTTT	CASRGAWGPNTGELFF
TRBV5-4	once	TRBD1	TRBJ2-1	TGTGCCAGCAGCGTTCGGGACAGGGTAGATGAGCAGTTCTTC	CASSVRDRVDEQFF
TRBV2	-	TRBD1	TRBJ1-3	TGTGCCAGCAGATCTCCGGGACAGGGGGCCCTCAGCTCTGGAAACACCATATATTTT	CASRSPGQGALSSGNTIYF
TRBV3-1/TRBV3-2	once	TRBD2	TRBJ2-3	TGTGCCAGCAGCCGCGGGAGTGGGGGAGATACGCAGTATTTT	CASSRGSGGDTQYF
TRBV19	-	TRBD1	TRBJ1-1	TGTGCCAGTAGGCCGGGACAGGGGATGTCTGAAGCTTTCTTT	CASRPGQGMSEAFF
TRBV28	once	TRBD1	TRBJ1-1	TGTGCCAGCAGCTCTCAGGGGGGTTTAGGCACTGAAGCTTTCTTT	CASSSQGGLGTEAFF
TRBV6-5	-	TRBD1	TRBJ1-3	TGTGCCAGCAGTACAGGGGGAAGGGGAAACACCATATATTTT	CASSTGGRGNTIYF
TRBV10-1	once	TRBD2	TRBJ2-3	TGCGCCAGCAGGAGAGGACTAGGAGATACGCAGTATTTT	CASRRGLGDTQYF
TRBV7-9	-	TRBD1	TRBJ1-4	TGTGCCAGCAGCTCCCCGGGTAGGGGGCGAAGTGAAAAACTGTTTTTT	CASSSPGRGRSEKLFF
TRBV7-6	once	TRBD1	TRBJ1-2	TGTGCCAGCAGCTTAGAGTTCGGTGACAGGGAAGGGTATGGCTACACCTTC	CASSLEFGDREGYGYTF
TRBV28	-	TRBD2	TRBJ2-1	TGTGCCAGCAGTGGGTTAGCGGGGGCTCCGAAGGATGAGCAGTTCTTC	CASSGLAGAPKDEQFF
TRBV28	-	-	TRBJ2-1	TGTGCCAGCAGTTGGAGCGGACTTCCCAAAGGAAATGAGCAGTTCTTC	CASSWSGLPKGNEQFF
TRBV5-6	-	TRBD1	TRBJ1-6	TGTGCCAGCAGCGCAACGGACAGGGATAATTCACCCCTCCACTTT	CASSATDRDNSPLHF
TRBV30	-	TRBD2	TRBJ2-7	TGTGCCTGGAGGCTAGCGGGGCGATACGAGCAGTACTTC	CAWRLAGRYEQYF
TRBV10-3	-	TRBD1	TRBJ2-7	TGTGCCATCAGTGATCCGGGGACAGCGAAGTACTTC	CAISDPGTAKYF
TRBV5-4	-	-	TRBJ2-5	TGTGCCAGCAGCTTGTCTTATTCGGAGACCCAGTACTTC	CASSLSYSETQYF
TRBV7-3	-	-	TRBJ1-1	TGTGCCAGCAGCAAAACAGGGTTGCACACTGAAGCTTTCTTT	CASSKTGLHTEAFF
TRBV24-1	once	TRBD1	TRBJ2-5	TGTGCCACCAGTGATCCTACAGGGGCCCAAGAGACCCAGTACTTC	CATSDPTGAQETQYF
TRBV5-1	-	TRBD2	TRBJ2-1	TGCGCCAGCAGCTTGGAAGCGGGGGGGTTCAATGAGCAGTTCTTC	CASSLEAGGFNEQFF
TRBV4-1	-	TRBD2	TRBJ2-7	TGCGCCAGCAGCCAAGATATTTGGGGCGGGGGGGTAGATTACGAGCAGTACTTC	CASSQDIWGGGVDYEQYF
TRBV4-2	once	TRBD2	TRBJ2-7	TGTGCCAGCAGCCAATCGACGGGACTAGCGGGGGCGCTATCCGAGCAGTACTTC	CASSQSTGLAGALSEQYF
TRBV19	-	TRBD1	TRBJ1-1	TGTGCCAGTCACGGGATCCGAGATACGAAGGACAGGGGACAAAATGAAGCTTTCTTT	CASHGIRDTKDRGQNEAFF
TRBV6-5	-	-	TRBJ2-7	TGTGCCAGCAGTTACTCCGACAGTTACGAGCAGTACTTC	CASSYSDSYEQYF
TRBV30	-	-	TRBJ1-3	TGTGCCTGGACAGTAATCTCAGGAAACACCATATATTTT	CAWTVISGNTIYF
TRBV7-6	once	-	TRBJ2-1	TGTGCCAGCAGCTTAGTATTCGCGGGAAACTTCAATGAGCAGTTCTTC	CASSLVFAGNFNEQFF
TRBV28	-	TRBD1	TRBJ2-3	TGTGCCAGCAGCGCGACAGGGGGTTTTACAGATACGCAGTATTTT	CASSATGGFTDTQYF
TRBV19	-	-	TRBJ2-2	TGTGCCAGTAGTAAAGACGGCGGGGAGCTGTTTTTT	CASSKDGGELFF
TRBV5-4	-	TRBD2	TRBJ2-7	TGTGCCAGCAGCTTGGAGTATCGGGGGGCCTACGAGCAGTACTTC	CASSLEYRGAYEQYF
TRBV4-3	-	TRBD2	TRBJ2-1	TGCGCCAGCAGCCAGAGCGGGGGAGGAGGGGCAAGCTCCTACAATGAGCAGTTCTTC	CASSQSGGGGASSYNEQFF
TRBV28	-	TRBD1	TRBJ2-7	TGTGCCAGCAGTTCTGCGGGACAGGGGTATCATGCGTCCTACGAGCAGTACTTC	CASSSAGQGYHASYEQYF
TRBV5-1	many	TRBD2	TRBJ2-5	TGCGCCAGCAGCTTAGATAGCGGGAAAGAGACCCAGTACTTC	CASSLDSGKETQYF
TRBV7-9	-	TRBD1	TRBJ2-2	TGTGCCAGCAGCGGTACAGGGGGCACCGGGGAGCTGTTTTTT	CASSGTGGTGELFF
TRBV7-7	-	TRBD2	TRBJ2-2	TGTGCCAGCAGCTCAAAGCGGGAGACCGGGGAGCTGTTTTTT	CASSSKRETGELFF
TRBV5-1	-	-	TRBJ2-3	TGCGCCAGCAGCTTCCTACCGAACACAGATACGCAGTATTTT	CASSFLPNTDTQYF